These 26 T cell receptor beta chains were sequenced from one sample in a study of blood T cell repertoires in COVID-19 (dated by TCRdb to 2020 to 2022). Library preparation was by the immunoSEQ multiplex PCR assay. The immuneACCESS repertoire file appears here via TCRdb, limited to in-frame rearrangements. These files lack a portion of the clones; in checked studies, under half of the deficit traces to unresolved V genes, and the cause of the others is not known. A total of about 150,000 clones appear in this sample, about 89% of them only once. The top ten clones comprise around 6.5% of the sample. The sequencing input was peripheral blood. The source of these receptors is a man aged 80 or over with acute or convalescent COVID-19.

This sequence joins TRBV6-5 and TRBJ1-2; D might be TRBD1 (5 bases). The CDR3 runs 13 residues. Germline CDR1 reads MNHEY; CDR2 reads SVGAGI. V shed 2 bases and J shed 5 bases, with 9 bases lying between them. The CDR3 sequence is CASSYRGGYGYTF. The CDR3 bases are TGTGCCAGCAGTTACCGGGGGGGATATGGCTACACCTTC.

The rearrangement links TRBV7-9 to TRBJ1-2, with 12 positions matching TRBD1. The length of the CDR3 is 15 residues. J gave up 7 bases and V 5 bases, and 8 bases lay outside the gene matches. Germline V gene sequence: CDR1 SEHNR, CDR2 FQNEAQ (reference sequence). As DNA, the CDR3 is TGTGCCAGCAGCAGAAGGGACAGGGGGCTTTTTGGCTACACCTTC. Protein product: CASSRRDRGLFGYTF.

V and J are TRBV5-1 and TRBJ1-2, with 8 bases fitting TRBD1. CDR1 is SGHRS, CDR2 YFSETQ, per germline. The CDR3 is made up of 15 amino acids. The trim removed 5 bases at V and 2 bases at J, leaving 8 bases unmatched. The CDR3 DNA reads as TGCGCCAGCAGTAGCACCGGGACAGGAAACTATGGCTACACCTTC. Its protein is CASSSTGTGNYGYTF.

The chain combines TRBV7-8 with TRBJ2-5; TRBD2 matches 7 bases. Germline values: CDR1 SGHVS, CDR2 FQNEAQ. V shed 7 bases, J shed 1 base, and the junction held 18 bases outside the gene matches. This CDR3 contains 18 residues. CDR3 sequence: CASTAGPRGGVSQETQYF. CDR3 DNA sequence: TGTGCCAGCACCGCCGGGCCCCGGGGAGGGGTATCCCAAGAGACCCAGTACTTC.

This chain joins TRBV11-2 and TRBJ2-3, with D maybe TRBD1 (6 bases). The V gene lost 2 bases and the J gene lost 10 bases, with 13 bases spanning the gap. The germline CDR1 and CDR2 sequences are SGHAT and FQNNGV. The CDR3 sequence is 13 residues long. Written as DNA, the CDR3 is TGTGCCAGCAGCTTACTCGAAAAGGGGGCGCAGTATTTT. Protein: CASSLLEKGAQYF.

This clone occurred once. The V call is TRBV5-1, the J call TRBJ1-6; 7 nucleotides line up with TRBD1. Germline V CDR1 and CDR2: SGHRS, YFSETQ. The CDR3 consists of 16 residues. V was clipped by 2 bases and J by 6 bases; unmatched bases: 8. CDR3 coding DNA: TGCGCCAGCAGCTTAGACCAGGGGGTTGGTAATTCACCCCTCCACTTT. Protein: CASSLDQGVGNSPLHF.

This clone has more than one count but fewer than ten. This sequence joins TRBV5-4 and TRBJ2-7; 7 nucleotides match TRBD2. CDR1 is SGHNT, CDR2 YYREEE, per germline (reference sequence). The ends lost 5 bases at V and 5 bases at J; junction bases unmatched: 7. This CDR3 contains 13 residues. The CDR3 here is CASSSGTTHEQYF. The DNA of the CDR3 is TGTGCCAGCAGTTCCGGGACTACTCACGAGCAGTACTTC.

This clone has a single count. The chain has TRBV28 and TRBJ1-1, with 7 bases that match TRBD1. Germline CDR1 and CDR2: MDHEN and SYDVKM. Trimming took 5 bases from V and 7 from J; bases not matched to a gene: 7. The CDR3 has 13 residues. CDR3 loop: CASSLGTDFEAFF. CDR3 sequence (DNA): TGTGCCAGCAGTCTAGGGACAGACTTTGAAGCTTTCTTT.

This clone was picked up a small number of times. The gene calls are TRBV28 and TRBJ2-7; TRBD2 is a possible D gene (7 bases). From germline, CDR1 is MDHEN and CDR2 SYDVKM. This CDR3 is 15 amino acids long. V gave up 3 bases and J gave up 3 bases, with 15 bases separating them. The CDR3 coding sequence is TGTGCCAGCAGTTTGAACGGGGGGCAGGGCTACGAGCAGTACTTC. Its protein product is CASSLNGGQGYEQYF. Together with reference TRBV28 and TRBJ2-7, the CDR3 gives the full variable domain: DVKVTQSSRYLVKRTGEKVFLECVQDMDHENMFWYRQDPGLGLRLIYFSYDVKMKEKGDIPEGYSVSREKKERFSLILESASTNQTSMYLCASSLNGGQGYEQYFGPGTRLTVT.

The chain uses TRBV7-2 and TRBJ2-5; D ambiguous. The CDR3 length is 13 residues. Germline CDR1 SGHTA, CDR2 FQGNSA. V shed 4 bases and J shed 2 bases, with 8 bases lying between them. The CDR3 DNA sequence: TGTGCCAGCAGCTCCCTTGTGCAAGAGACCCAGTACTTC. Amino acid sequence: CASSSLVQETQYF.

The chain has TRBV5-8 and TRBJ1-1; D gene ambiguous. The germline CDR1 and CDR2 sequences are SGHTS and YDEGEE. This CDR3 contains 14 residues. Deletions cut 4 bases from V and 1 base from J, with 11 bases between. CDR3 region: CASSPGLWNTEAFF. CDR3 sequence (DNA): TGTGCCAGCAGCCCCGGACTCTGGAACACTGAAGCTTTCTTT.

The V and J genes are TRBV12-3 or TRBV12-4 and TRBJ1-6; D not certain. V lost 6 bases, J lost 7 bases, and 10 bases lay in between. The CDR3 length is 13 residues. CDR3 residues: CASSRGGNSPLHF. The CDR3 coding sequence is TGTGCCAGCAGCCGTGGAGGAAATTCACCCCTCCACTTT.

V and J are TRBV21-1 and TRBJ1-1. TRBV21-1 is noted as a pseudogene. The CDR3 is 17 amino acids. For the CDR3, the DNA is TGTGCCAGCAGCAAAGGTGCCCTCAGAGGTCGGAACACTGAAGCTTTCTTT. Translated, it gives CASSKGALRGRNTEAFF.

The chain has TRBV7-6 and TRBJ1-5; D is unclear. The V gene lost 2 bases and the J gene lost 9 bases, with 14 bases spanning the gap. The CDR3 runs 14 residues. In germline, CDR1 is SGHVS, CDR2 FNYEAQ. CDR3 bases: TGTGCCAGCAGCTTATCCCGGGATTTAGGGCCCCAGCATTTT. Its protein product is CASSLSRDLGPQHF.

This chain links TRBV19 with TRBJ2-3; D not resolved. Germline CDR1 and CDR2: LNHDA and SQIVND (reference sequence). The CDR3 extends over 14 amino acids. Trimming took off 3 bases at V and 0 bases at J, with 7 bases between the two ends. The CDR3 nucleotides read TGTGCCAGTAGTATCCAGACAAGCACAGATACGCAGTATTTT. Its translation: CASSIQTSTDTQYF.

This rearrangement joins TRBV6-5 to TRBJ2-3, with 11 bases aligning to TRBD1. V dropped 6 bases and J dropped 3; count of bases not matched to a gene: 5. Per germline, CDR1 MNHEY and CDR2 SVGAGI. This CDR3 comprises 15 residues. CDR3 amino acids: CASRDRGHVTDTQYF. CDR3 nucleotides: TGTGCCAGCAGGGACAGGGGGCATGTGACAGATACGCAGTATTTT.

The chain uses TRBV2 and TRBJ1-3, with D tentatively TRBD1 (6 bases). The germline CDR1 and CDR2 sequences are SNHLY and FYNNEI. V lost 7 bases to trimming and J lost 2 bases, with 12 bases between them. The CDR3 has 14 amino acids. The DNA for the CDR3 is TGTGCCAGCAACTTACAGGGTACTGGAAACACCATATATTTT. Its translation is CASNLQGTGNTIYF.

The chain has TRBV7-2 and TRBJ1-2, with no clear D. The germline CDR1 and CDR2 sequences are SGHTA and FQGNSA. V shed 4 bases and J shed 0 bases, with 6 bases lying between them. The CDR3 runs to 13 residues. CDR3 DNA: TGTGCCAGCAGCTCCGGTGCTAACTATGGCTACACCTTC. Its protein is CASSSGANYGYTF.

This chain connects TRBV15 to TRBJ1-6, with D possibly being TRBD1 (5 bases). Germline CDR1 reads LNHNV; CDR2 reads YYDKDF (reference sequence). With 1 base removed from V and 9 bases from J, the gap between germline ends came to 16 bases. This CDR3 is 16 amino acids long. The CDR3 nucleotides are TGTGCCACCAGCAGAGTTGGCGCAGGGCTGGGTTCACCCCTCCACTTT. Its protein is CATSRVGAGLGSPLHF.

This chain connects TRBV27 to TRBJ1-6; 10 nucleotides agree with TRBD1. Unmatched junction bases numbered 15, after V lost 9 bases and J lost 10 bases. Germline CDR1 and CDR2: MNHEY and SMNVEV (reference sequence). This CDR3 is built from 16 residues. Here the CDR3 reads CASSRTPGQGRSPLHF. The CDR3 coding sequence is TGTGCCAGTAGTCGGACCCCGGGACAGGGGAGGTCACCCCTCCACTTT.

This chain links TRBV10-1 with TRBJ2-1; 7 positions agree with TRBD2. J gave up 3 bases and V 8 bases, and 13 bases lay outside the gene matches. The CDR3 loop spans 16 amino acids. Germline values: CDR1 WNHNN, CDR2 SYGVQD (reference sequence). The DNA of the CDR3 is TGCGCCAGCCCTCAAGGTAACGGGAGGAGCTACAATGAGCAGTTCTTC. Its protein product is CASPQGNGRSYNEQFF.

This clone was seen a handful of times. The gene calls are TRBV30 and TRBJ2-3; 10 nucleotides line up with TRBD2. The CDR3 is made up of 17 amino acids. V was clipped by 3 bases and J by 2 bases; unmatched bases: 11. CDR1 is GTSNPN and CDR2 is SVGIG in the germline V gene (reference sequence). CDR3 nucleotide sequence: TGTGCCTGGAGAACTGGAACTAGCGGGGAGTACACAGATACGCAGTATTTT. Translated: CAWRTGTSGEYTDTQYF. The complete variable domain, with remaining parts taken from reference TRBV30 and TRBJ2-3, reads SQTIHQWPATLVQPVGSPLSLECTVEGTSNPNLYWYRQAAGRGLQLLFYSVGIGQISSEVPQNLSASRPQDRQFILSSKKLLLSDSGFYLCAWRTGTSGEYTDTQYFGPGTRLTVL.

Here the CDR3 DNA reads TGTGCCACCAAGCAGGGGCAGTACTTC. Translating gives CATKQGQYF. J is TRBJ2-7 and V is TRBV24-1, with D tentatively TRBD1 (5 bases). The V end was cut by 8 bases, the J end by 9 bases, with 7 bases between. The CDR3 sequence is 9 residues long. Germline CDR1 is KGHDR and CDR2 is SFDVKD.

The genes are TRBV15 and TRBJ1-6, with D possibly matching TRBD1 (5 bases). Germline V gene sequence: CDR1 LNHNV, CDR2 YYDKDF (reference sequence). This CDR3 region has 15 residues. V gave up 3 bases and J gave up 2 bases, with 8 bases separating them. The CDR3 reads CATSRQGTYNSPLHF. In nucleotides, the CDR3 is TGTGCCACCAGCAGGCAGGGTACCTATAATTCACCCCTCCACTTT.

V is TRBV19 and J is TRBJ1-5, with 9 bases lining up with TRBD1. This CDR3 comprises 15 residues. V lost 4 bases to trimming and J lost 6 bases; unmatched junction nucleotides: 7. Germline assignment: CDR1 LNHDA and CDR2 SQIVND (reference sequence). The CDR3 reads CASSKEDRGSQPQHF. CDR3 DNA sequence: TGTGCCAGTAGTAAGGAAGACAGGGGGAGTCAGCCCCAGCATTTT.

V and J are TRBV5-6 and TRBJ2-7; maybe TRBD2 (6 bases). Germline-derived CDR1 and CDR2 are SGHDT and YYEEEE. Trimming left V 2 bases short and J 4 bases short, with 13 bases between. The length of the CDR3 is 14 residues. This chain's CDR3 is CASSFRRGRYEQYF. DNA for the CDR3: TGTGCCAGCAGCTTCAGGCGGGGCCGGTACGAGCAGTACTTC.